This TCR beta chain is from a study of blood T cell repertoires in COVID-19. Overall study context: Whether acute or convalescent, the COVID-19 samples came from the United States, Italy and Spain.

As handled by the study authors: From reference gene primer amplification, estimates of nucleated cell counts were derived. Clones were read by immunoSEQ multiplex PCR, and TCRdb kept only the in-frame ones, dropping some. Clone size and the V and J calls come from that table; the DNA yielded D and trimming. The sample has some 37,000 clones, 90% seen once. Sequenced material: peripheral blood. The TCR sequence derives from a human donor in a cohort sampled during active COVID-19.

This CDR3 is CASSISTSSRELFF. For the CDR3, the DNA is TGTGCCAGTAGTATCTCGACTTCAAGCCGGGAGCTGTTTTTT. V gene TRBV19 combines with J gene TRBJ2-2; D gene ambiguous. The V gene's germline CDR1 is LNHDA and CDR2 SQIVND (reference sequence). Trimming removed 3 bases at V and 9 bases at J, with 14 bases between. The CDR3 runs 14 residues. Full variable domain (remainder filled in from reference TRBV19 and TRBJ2-2): DGGITQSPKYLFRKEGQNVTLSCEQNLNHDAMYWYRQDPGQGLRLIYYSQIVNDFQKGDIAEGYSVSREKKESFPLTVTSAQKNPTAFYLCASSISTSSRELFFGEGSRLTVL.